The sequence of this T cell receptor beta chain was determined in a study of breast tumors, draining lymph nodes, adjacent tissues. Findings and caveats of the study: Tumor repertoires ranked between lymph nodes and nontumor tissue in diversity, with V and J gene preferences. Tumor and nontumor repertoires were significantly more similar in luminal-like than in basal-like breast cancer. That most tumor T cells come from lymph nodes remained unproven. Most tumor T cells seemingly derive from lymph node, then expand in tumor.

This CDR3 is built from 18 residues. J was trimmed by 0 bases and V by 3 bases; bases with no gene match: 8. CDR1 is LNHDA and CDR2 is SQIVND in the germline V gene (reference sequence). Breast cancer patients provided tissue from their axillary draining lymph nodes. This clonotype has ten or more counts. Antigen unknown. From the multiplex PCR reads, TCRdb called clonotypes with MiXCR, one entry per CDR3 protein. In the table there are about 130,000 distinct CDR3 sequences, just under 20% of which are singletons. The chain has TRBV19 and TRBJ2-6; 7 positions match TRBD1. This TCR came from a female donor with breast cancer. Some clones in this sample may be carry-over from other donors' samples. Sequencing was carried out using axillary lymph node tissue. The CDR3 nucleotides read TGTGCCAGTAGTATCTTCGGACAGGACCTCTCTGGGGCCAACGTCCTGACTTTC. Residues: CASSIFGQDLSGANVLTF.